A selection of T cell receptor beta chains follows, all from one sample in a study of MAIT cells during Salmonella Paratyphi A infection. TCRdb processed the 5' RACE reads anew with MiXCR; each CDR3 protein has one entry. The sample has 950 to 1,100 distinct CDR3 sequences, around a quarter seen once. Sequences were derived from MAIT cells from blood, sampled at the first sampling point of the challenge study. These receptors were obtained from a person aged 18 to 70 who was deliberately infected with Salmonella Paratyphi A in a paratyphoid fever challenge study. Both conserved end residues are part of each CDR3. The D gene is left open where the match is weak. The size field is filled for only some rows; it gives once, few, many or a size class.

CDR3 protein	CDR3 DNA	clone size	D gene	V gene	J gene
CASSLAGGPTDTQYF	TGCGCCAGCAGCTTAGCGGGGGGGCCGACAGATACGCAGTATTTT	many	TRBD2	TRBV4-3	TRBJ2-3
CASSQGANWDRGRGEKLFF	TGCGCCAGCAGCCAAGGAGCAAATTGGGACAGGGGGCGAGGTGAAAAACTGTTTTTT	.	TRBD1	TRBV4-3	TRBJ1-4
CSCKGLADNEQFF	TGCAGTTGCAAGGGACTAGCGGACAATGAGCAGTTCTTC	medium-sized	TRBD2	TRBV20-1	TRBJ2-1
CASSQVLFSSSGRRNNEQFF	TGTGCCAGCAGCCAAGTACTCTTTTCCTCTAGCGGGAGGAGGAACAATGAGCAGTTCTTC	many	TRBD2	TRBV3-1	TRBJ2-1
CASSLYGEDRGQPQHF	TGTGCCAGCAGTTTATATGGCGAGGACAGGGGGCAGCCCCAGCATTTT	.	TRBD1	TRBV28	TRBJ1-5
CSASFTHIGSSYNEQFF	TGCAGTGCTAGCTTTACCCATATAGGGTCCTCCTACAATGAGCAGTTCTTC	medium-sized	.	TRBV20-1	TRBJ2-1
CSARDLAGDLEQYF	TGCAGTGCTAGAGATCTAGCGGGAGACCTCGAGCAGTACTTC	.	TRBD2	TRBV20-1	TRBJ2-7
CSAPTGGENSPLHF	TGCAGTGCCCCGACAGGGGGGGAAAATTCACCCCTCCACTTT	.	TRBD1	TRBV20-1	TRBJ1-6
CASSGGGDSGELFF	TGTGCCAGCAGCGGAGGGGGGGACTCCGGGGAGCTGTTTTTT	medium-sized	.	TRBV6-2/TRBV6-3	TRBJ2-2
CASSLTGTGPYEQYF	TGTGCCAGCAGCCTTACCGGGACAGGACCATACGAGCAGTACTTC	.	TRBD1	TRBV11-2	TRBJ2-7
CASSSGRDTGELFF	TGTGCCAGCAGCAGCGGGAGGGACACCGGGGAGCTGTTTTTT	.	TRBD2	TRBV6-4	TRBJ2-2
CASSYSPDSNQPQHF	TGTGCCAGCAGTTACTCCCCAGATAGCAATCAGCCCCAGCATTTT	.	.	TRBV6-6	TRBJ1-5
CSASSLGPENQPQHF	TGCAGTGCCAGCAGCCTGGGACCCGAGAATCAGCCCCAGCATTTT	.	.	TRBV20-1	TRBJ1-5
CASSRAQGDVETQYF	TGTGCCAGCAGCCGGGCACAGGGTGATGTAGAGACCCAGTACTTC	.	.	TRBV7-9	TRBJ2-5
CASSYRDTDTQYF	TGTGCCAGCAGTTACAGAGACACAGATACGCAGTATTTT	many	.	TRBV6-6	TRBJ2-3
CSARPLAGDSRETQYF	TGCAGTGCTCGCCCACTAGCGGGGGATTCCCGGGAGACCCAGTACTTC	medium-sized	TRBD2	TRBV20-1	TRBJ2-5
CASSQDRETNLLETQYF	TGTGCCAGCAGCCAAGATCGGGAGACCAACCTTCTGGAGACCCAGTACTTC	large	.	TRBV3-1	TRBJ2-5
CATSIDQPQHF	TGTGCCACCAGTATCGATCAGCCCCAGCATTTT	many	.	TRBV24-1	TRBJ1-5
CASSEAQHNEQFF	TGTGCCAGCAGTGAAGCGCAGCACAATGAGCAGTTCTTC	many	.	TRBV6-1	TRBJ2-1
CASSQDGRAGGPETQYF	TGTGCCAGCAGCCAAGATGGTCGAGCGGGGGGGCCGGAGACCCAGTACTTC	many	TRBD2	TRBV4-2	TRBJ2-5
CASSDTGTSGANVLTF	TGTGCCAGCAGTGATACAGGTACCTCTGGGGCCAATGTCCTGACTTTC	.	.	TRBV6-1	TRBJ2-6
CASSESGGDSRTQYF	TGTGCCAGCAGTGAGAGCGGGGGAGATTCGCGAACGCAGTATTTT	.	TRBD2	TRBV6-4	TRBJ2-3
CASSASGPVFDEQSF	TGTGCCAGCAGCGCATCGGGACCTGTTTTCGACGAGCAGTCCTTC	.	.	TRBV5-5	TRBJ2-7
CSATPGQGYNEQFF	TGCAGTGCTACTCCGGGACAGGGTTACAATGAGCAGTTCTTC	medium-sized	TRBD1	TRBV20-1	TRBJ2-1
CASSAGGSRDAYEQYF	TGTGCCAGCAGTGCTGGGGGTTCGAGGGACGCCTACGAGCAGTACTTC	.	.	TRBV6-4	TRBJ2-7
CSARREYWDEQYF	TGCAGTGCTAGGCGGGAGTATTGGGACGAGCAGTACTTC	medium-sized	TRBD2	TRBV20-1	TRBJ2-7
CSARDSERQKEEGW	TGCAGTGCTAGAGACTCGGAAAGGCAAAAGGAAGAGGGATGG	.	.	TRBV20-1	TRBJ1-1
CASSKEAFF	TGTGCCAGCAGCAAAGAAGCTTTCTTT	.	.	TRBV21-1	TRBJ1-1
CASSEGENYGYTF	TGTGCCAGCAGTGAAGGAGAGAACTATGGCTACACCTTC	few	.	TRBV6-1	TRBJ1-2
CATLAGAYSTDTQYF	TGTGCCACCTTAGCGGGGGCCTATAGCACAGATACGCAGTATTTT	many	TRBD2	TRBV15	TRBJ2-3
CAWGRLEISGANVLTF	TGTGCCTGGGGGAGATTGGAAATCTCTGGGGCCAACGTCCTGACTTTC	.	.	TRBV30	TRBJ2-6
CASSASGGGGEQFF	TGTGCCAGCAGTGCTAGCGGGGGGGGCGGTGAGCAGTTCTTC	once	TRBD2	TRBV6-4	TRBJ2-1
CSAPRLAGDSGELFF	TGCAGTGCTCCCCGTTTAGCGGGAGACTCCGGGGAGCTGTTTTTT	few	TRBD2	TRBV20-1	TRBJ2-2
CSARDPATSYNEQFF	TGCAGTGCTAGAGATCCAGCGACCTCCTACAATGAGCAGTTCTTC	.	.	TRBV20-1	TRBJ2-1
CAWSEAGMGAGELFF	TGTGCCTGGAGTGAAGCAGGGATGGGCGCCGGGGAGCTGTTTTTT	hyperexpanded	.	TRBV30	TRBJ2-2